These 24 T cell receptor beta chains were all obtained from the same sample, sequenced in a study of monozygotic twins with inflammatory bowel disease (dated 2019 in TCRdb). The receptor library was made with 5' RACE. This sample was sequenced with an Illumina HiSeq 2500. TCRdb reanalyzed the reads, keeping one entry per CDR3 protein sequence and omitting DNA. The sample's own table lists 420,000 or so distinct CDR3 sequences. The top ten clones comprise approximately 2.3% of the sample. Sequenced input: blood. The origin of the receptors is a human donor with ulcerative colitis or Crohn's disease, or a healthy co-twin of an affected twin (not recorded which).

This chain links TRBV20-1 with TRBJ2-7; the TRBD1 assignment by TCRdb is unverifiable without DNA. Germline-derived CDR1 and CDR2 are DFQATT and SNEGSKA (reference sequence). CDR3 length equals 13 residues. The CDR3 region is CSALGGYSYEQYF.

The genes are TRBV4-1 and TRBJ2-5; without DNA, the TCRdb call of TRBD1 cannot be checked. CDR3 length: 15 amino acids. Looked up from germline, CDR1 is MGHRA and CDR2 is YSYEKL. CDR3 protein: CASSQDTGPQETQYF.

The chain recombines TRBV29-1 with TRBJ2-1; lacking DNA, the TRBD2 call made by TCRdb goes unchecked. This CDR3 region has 15 residues. The germline gives CDR1 SQVTM, CDR2 ANQGSEA. The CDR3 is CSVRTSGRSLREQFF.

The chain recombines TRBV2 with TRBJ2-5; TCRdb lists TRBD2, though no DNA is available to test this call. The CDR3 sequence is 13 residues long. CDR1 SNHLY and CDR2 FYNNEI come from the germline V gene. CDR3 in amino acids: CASSGGRTETQYF.

The CDR3 protein is CASSAGTVATDTQYF. The chain has TRBV2 and TRBJ2-3; checking the TCRdb D call of TRBD1 is not possible without DNA. Germline-derived CDR1 and CDR2 are SNHLY and FYNNEI. The CDR3 has 15 residues.

V and J are TRBV5-1 and TRBJ1-1; TCRdb picks TRBD1, but there is no DNA to check that call. The length of the CDR3 is 15 residues. In germline, CDR1 is SGHRS, CDR2 YFSETQ. CDR3 sequence: CASSLTTGVNTEAFF.

The V and J genes are TRBV7-9 and TRBJ2-1; TCRdb proposes TRBD2, but this gene call is untestable without DNA. There are 16 residues in the CDR3. Per the germline V gene, CDR1 is SEHNR and CDR2 is FQNEAQ (reference sequence). The CDR3 is CASSGAGTSGYNEQFF.

CDR3 sequence reads: CASTPGAGGETQYF. The chain is built from TRBV7-6 and TRBJ2-5; lacking DNA, the TRBD1 call made by TCRdb goes unchecked. Looked up from germline, CDR1 is SGHVS and CDR2 is FNYEAQ. The CDR3 sequence is 14 residues long. Filled out from reference TRBV7-6 and TRBJ2-5, the complete variable domain reads GAGVSQSPRYKVTKRGQDVALRCDPISGHVSLYWYRQALGQGPEFLTYFNYEAQQDKSGLPNDRFSAERPEGSISTLTIQRTEQRDSAMYRCASTPGAGGETQYFGPGTRLLVL.

The chain joins TRBV24-1 to TRBJ2-3; TCRdb calls TRBD1, which cannot be checked without DNA. The CDR3 spans 14 residues. Germline lookup yields CDR1 KGHDR and CDR2 SFDVKD. This CDR3 is CATSERGRGDTQYF.

V and J are TRBV4-3 and TRBJ2-7. The CDR3 is made up of 13 amino acids. In germline, CDR1 is LGHNA, CDR2 YSLEER. CDR3 in amino acids: CASSQDRPYEQYF.

This chain's CDR3 is CASRATGTSSYNEQFF. The V and J genes are TRBV5-1 and TRBJ2-1; TCRdb indicates TRBD1, and absent DNA this call remains unverified. The CDR3 spans 16 residues. Germline CDR1 is SGHRS and CDR2 is YFSETQ.

J is TRBJ2-1 and V is TRBV5-1. Per the germline V gene, CDR1 is SGHRS and CDR2 is YFSETQ. The CDR3 has 11 amino acids. The CDR3 region is CASSFDNEQFF.

The chain has TRBV29-1 and TRBJ1-1; the TCRdb D gene call, TRBD1, has no DNA to confirm it. Germline assignment: CDR1 SQVTM and CDR2 ANQGSEA. This CDR3 contains 12 residues. The CDR3 loop reads CSARDRRREAFF. The full variable domain, completed using reference TRBV29-1 and TRBJ1-1, is SAVISQKPSRDICQRGTSLTIQCQVDSQVTMMFWYRQQPGQSLTLIATANQGSEATYESGFVIDKFPISRPNLTFSTLTVSNMSPEDSSIYLCSARDRRREAFFGQGTRLTVV.

The rearrangement uses TRBV5-1 and TRBJ1-2. This CDR3 has 15 amino acids. Germline lookup yields CDR1 SGHRS and CDR2 YFSETQ. The CDR3 sequence: CASSLDRNYSYGYTF.

The chain employs TRBV30 and TRBJ2-3; TCRdb gives TRBD1 as the D gene, but with no DNA this cannot be confirmed. CDR3 length: 13 residues. Germline V gives CDR1 GTSNPN, CDR2 SVGIG (reference sequence). The CDR3 is CACSGPNTDTQYF. The variable domain in full, completed from reference TRBV30 and TRBJ2-3, reads SQTIHQWPATLVQPVGSPLSLECTVEGTSNPNLYWYRQAAGRGLQLLFYSVGIGQISSEVPQNLSASRPQDRQFILSSKKLLLSDSGFYLCACSGPNTDTQYFGPGTRLTVL.

The gene calls are TRBV20-1 and TRBJ1-6. From germline, CDR1 is DFQATT and CDR2 SNEGSKA (reference sequence). This CDR3 spans 17 amino acids. The CDR3 is CSARDLADSSYNSPLHF.

The gene calls are TRBV12-3 or TRBV12-4 and TRBJ1-1; TCRdb outputs TRBD1, but without DNA this stays unchecked. The CDR3 has 14 amino acids. The CDR3 spells CASSFPGWNTEAFF.

CDR3 protein: CASNSGASMNTEAFF. The rearrangement uses TRBV28 and TRBJ1-1; TCRdb calls TRBD1, which cannot be checked without DNA. Per germline, CDR1 MDHEN and CDR2 SYDVKM. The CDR3 spans 15 residues.

The J gene is TRBJ2-5, the V gene TRBV9; the TCRdb D gene call, TRBD1, has no DNA to confirm it. Germline CDR1 is SGDLS and CDR2 is YYNGEE. The CDR3 spans 14 residues. The CDR3 sequence: CASRLDREQETQYF.

The rearrangement joins TRBV20-1 to TRBJ1-5; TCRdb selects TRBD1, and the lack of DNA leaves this call unchecked. The CDR3 sequence is 12 residues long. Germline V lookup: CDR1 DFQATT, CDR2 SNEGSKA (reference sequence). CDR3 sequence reads: CSAKQGGQPQHF.

The chain recombines TRBV29-1 with TRBJ2-2; TCRdb's D call of TRBD2 is untestable without DNA. Germline V gene data show CDR1 as SQVTM and CDR2 as ANQGSEA. CDR3 size: 15 residues. The CDR3 here is CSVATSGRMSGELFF.

J is TRBJ1-2 and V is TRBV7-9. Germline CDR1 SEHNR, CDR2 FQNEAQ (reference sequence). The CDR3 is 13 amino acids. The CDR3 here is CASSLAENYGYTF. Drawing the rest from reference TRBV7-9 and TRBJ1-2, the complete variable domain is DTGVSQNPRHKITKRGQNVTFRCDPISEHNRLYWYRQTLGQGPEFLTYFQNEAQLEKSRLLSDRFSAERPKGSFSTLEIQRTEQGDSAMYLCASSLAENYGYTFGSGTRLTVV.

V is TRBV20-1 and J is TRBJ2-6. The CDR3 is 19 residues long. Germline V CDR1 and CDR2: DFQATT, SNEGSKA (reference sequence). The CDR3 sequence is CSAREPRAGSISGANVLTF.

The chain joins TRBV5-8 to TRBJ2-5. This CDR3 has 13 amino acids. Germline CDR1 is SGHTS and CDR2 is YDEGEE. The CDR3 protein is CASSLELPETQYF.